Below, 32 T cell receptor beta chains from the same sample are listed, as sequenced in a study of T-cell memory formation after mild COVID-19. TCRdb reprocessed the 5' RACE reads with MiXCR, giving one entry per CDR3 protein. In the table there are a few hundred thousand distinct CDR3 sequences, 8% to 9.5% of which are singletons. Sequencing was carried out using PBMCs or a T cell subset sorted from them (not recorded which). The receptors derive from a man aged 18 to 29 who had mild COVID-19 (a few samples of this study predate the infection). Cell type and time point are not known.

In its sample, this clonotype was seen many times. V usage is TRBV18 and J usage is TRBJ2-7; D might be TRBD1 (6 bases). CDR3 length equals 15 residues. V was pared by 0 bases and J by 4 bases, with 13 bases between. Germline V gene lookup returns CDR1 KGHSH and CDR2 LQKENI. CDR3 amino acids: CASSPPGARRYEQYV. The CDR3 bases are TGTGCCAGCTCACCACCGGGGGCCAGGAGGTACGAGCAGTACGTC.

The chain carries TRBV12-3 or TRBV12-4 and TRBJ2-7; 8 bases align to TRBD1. The ends lost 6 bases at V and 3 bases at J; junction bases unmatched: 7. CDR3 size: 14 residues. The CDR3 reads CASSLRTGSYEQYF. In DNA form, the CDR3 reads TGTGCCAGCAGCCTTAGGACAGGGAGCTACGAGCAGTACTTC.

The chain uses TRBV29-1 and TRBJ2-5; 7 bases map to TRBD1. V lost 7 bases and J lost 5; bases outside the gene matches: 7. Germline V gene lookup returns CDR1 SQVTM and CDR2 ANQGSEA. The CDR3 length is 12 residues. The CDR3 bases are TGCAGCGGACGACAGGGAGTTGAGACCCAGTACTTC. Translation gives CSGRQGVETQYF.

This sequence joins TRBV7-2 and TRBJ1-4, with 10 bases fitting TRBD1. Germline values: CDR1 SGHTA, CDR2 FQGNSA. There are 16 residues in the CDR3. With 5 bases clipped from V and 7 bases from J, the junction kept 10 bases outside the gene matches. This CDR3 is CASSPPGRTGGEKLFF. The CDR3 DNA reads as TGTGCCAGCAGCCCACCCGGGCGGACAGGGGGTGAAAAACTGTTTTTT.

A remark on this clonotype: An end of the junction does not agree with germline; a read error may underlie this. The V and J genes are TRBV12-3 or TRBV12-4 and TRBJ1-4; TRBD1 matches 7 bases. The CDR3 has 12 residues. Written as DNA, the CDR3 is TGTGCCAGCGCTGCCCAACCAGGACAGGCGCTTTTT. It yields the protein CASAAQPGQALF.

Only a few counts were recorded for this clonotype. The V and J genes are TRBV4-3 and TRBJ2-4; no reliable D call. The CDR3 spans 15 residues. V lost 0 bases, J lost 1 base, and 7 bases lay in between. Germline CDR1 LGHNA, CDR2 YSLEER. CDR3 DNA sequence: TGCGCCAGCAGCCAAGACCCCCGTGCCAAAAACATTCAGTACTTC. Protein sequence: CASSQDPRAKNIQYF.

V usage is TRBV6-6 and J usage is TRBJ2-1; D remains unclear. Germline assignment: CDR1 MNHNY and CDR2 SVGAGI (reference sequence). The CDR3 loop spans 13 amino acids. Trimming stripped 4 bases from V and 6 bases from J, with 10 bases between. The CDR3 region is CASSWGFANEQFF. CDR3 coding DNA: TGTGCCAGCAGTTGGGGTTTCGCCAATGAGCAGTTCTTC.

This clonotype was counted at least ten times. The chain carries TRBV4-3 and TRBJ2-3, with TRBD2 as a possible D gene (6 bases). The CDR3 is 15 residues long. Germline V gene lookup returns CDR1 LGHNA and CDR2 YSLEER. V was trimmed by 4 bases and J by 3 bases, leaving 14 bases between them. The CDR3 region has the DNA TGCGCCAGCAGCCGAACCGGGACTTTGACAGATACGCAGTATTTT. Translated: CASSRTGTLTDTQYF.

This clonotype was detected a few times. The CDR3 sequence is CASSVGRGTANTGELFF. The CDR3 region has the DNA TGTGCCAGCAGCGTAGGGAGGGGGACCGCGAACACCGGGGAGCTGTTTTTT. The chain has TRBV9 and TRBJ2-2; either TRBD1 or TRBD2 may supply D (6 bases each). The CDR3 runs 17 residues. From germline, CDR1 is SGDLS and CDR2 YYNGEE. V was clipped by 0 bases and J by 0 bases, with 12 bases between them.

The CDR3 DNA is TGCGCCAGCAGTCCTCCGACAGGAGATACGCAGTATTTT. Protein: CASSPPTGDTQYF. This chain uses TRBV23-1 with TRBJ2-3; tentative D call: TRBD1 (6 bases). TRBV23-1 is treated as an ORF (open reading frame) with a function not yet certain. Trimming took off 4 bases at V and 5 bases at J, with 10 bases between the two ends. The CDR3 is made up of 13 amino acids.

This clonotype was observed a handful of times. The V call is TRBV10-3, the J call TRBJ1-2; TRBD1 agrees at 7 bases. This CDR3 is 17 amino acids long. Germline CDR1 ENHRY, CDR2 SYGVKD. Losses at the gene ends were 8 bases for V and 3 bases for J; bases not matched to a gene: 18. CDR3 sequence (DNA): TGTGCCATCCCAAGGGGGCAGGGGAACGTAGGGGACTATGGCTACACCTTC. It encodes CAIPRGQGNVGDYGYTF.

In its sample, this clonotype was seen a few times. V is TRBV4-1 and J is TRBJ1-2; 7 bases are shared with TRBD1. The CDR3 is made up of 18 amino acids. Germline V gene lookup returns CDR1 MGHRA and CDR2 YSYEKL. Trimming removed 4 bases from V and 3 bases from J; junction bases left unmatched: 17. The CDR3 reads CASSPGTDRAFGDYGYTF. CDR3 coding DNA: TGCGCCAGCAGCCCCGGGACTGACAGGGCTTTTGGGGACTATGGCTACACCTTC.

This clonotype was counted a few times. The rearrangement uses TRBV12-3 or TRBV12-4 and TRBJ1-5; D unresolved. The CDR3 covers 13 residues. The V gene lost 6 bases and the J gene lost 5 bases, with 11 bases spanning the gap. CDR3 nucleotides: TGTGCCAGCAGCATACAGTGGGATCAGCCCCAGCATTTT. This encodes CASSIQWDQPQHF.

The CDR3 protein is CASSDSSRGGTEAFF. The CDR3 coding sequence is TGTGCCAGCAGTGACTCGAGTCGGGGAGGCACTGAAGCTTTCTTT. The rearrangement links TRBV25-1 to TRBJ1-1; D unclear. V was clipped by 3 bases and J by 4 bases, with 15 bases between them. CDR3 length equals 15 residues. Germline V gives CDR1 MGHDK, CDR2 SYGVNS. Using reference TRBV25-1 and TRBJ1-1 for the parts outside the CDR3, the full variable domain is EADIYQTPRYLVIGTGKKITLECSQTMGHDKMYWYQQDPGMELHLIHYSYGVNSTEKGDLSSESTVSRIRTEHFPLTLESARPSHTSQYLCASSDSSRGGTEAFFGQGTRLTVV.

In its sample, this clonotype was seen a few times. The chain recombines TRBV20-1 with TRBJ2-6; tentative D call: TRBD2 (6 bases). The CDR3 extends over 14 amino acids. Trimming shortened V by 3 bases and J by 4 bases, and 10 bases separated the two germline ends. The germline V gene encodes CDR1 DFQATT and CDR2 SNEGSKA (reference sequence). The CDR3 sequence: CSARKAGGANVLTF. The CDR3 region has the DNA TGCAGTGCTAGGAAGGCGGGAGGGGCCAACGTCCTGACTTTC.

The V and J genes are TRBV9 and TRBJ1-1, with TRBD1 identical over 9 bases. The CDR3 is 14 amino acids. Germline V gives CDR1 SGDLS, CDR2 YYNGEE. V lost 4 bases, J lost 1 base, and 2 bases stayed unmatched. The CDR3 is CASSPTGGNTEAFF. In nucleotides, the CDR3 is TGTGCCAGCAGCCCGACAGGGGGGAACACTGAAGCTTTCTTT.

The chain employs TRBV6-2 or TRBV6-3 and TRBJ2-7; TRBD1 matches 8 bases. There are 14 residues in the CDR3. Looked up from germline, CDR1 is MNHEY and CDR2 is SVGEGT. J gave up 4 bases and V 7 bases, and 9 bases lay outside the gene matches. CDR3 sequence (DNA): TGTGCCAGCATGGCCGGGACAGGCCTATACGAGCAGTACTTC. Its translation: CASMAGTGLYEQYF.

The V call is TRBV6-5, the J call TRBJ1-3, with no clear D. V was cut by 0 bases and J by 4 bases, with 4 bases left in between. CDR1 is MNHEY, CDR2 SVGAGI, per germline. This CDR3 contains 13 residues. The CDR3 here is CASSYSRGNTIYF. DNA for the CDR3: TGTGCCAGCAGTTACTCCAGGGGAAACACCATATATTTT.

This clonotype was counted ten times or more. CDR3 sequence: CASSPRGFRAFF. In nucleotides, the CDR3 is TGCGCCAGCAGCCCCAGGGGGTTTAGGGCTTTCTTT. The rearrangement joins TRBV10-2 to TRBJ1-1; 7 nucleotides line up with TRBD1. The germline V gene encodes CDR1 WSHSY and CDR2 SAAADI. This CDR3 region has 12 residues. Trimming at V came to 6 bases and at J to 11 bases, leaving 9 bases not matched to a gene.

The chain combines TRBV20-1 with TRBJ2-1; D gene ambiguous. CDR1 and CDR2 from the germline V gene are DFQATT and SNEGSKA (reference sequence). The germline V and J ends were trimmed by 0 bases and 1 base, with 10 bases remaining between them. CDR3 length: 15 residues. The CDR3 region is CSARDELRSYNEQFF. In nucleotides, the CDR3 is TGCAGTGCTAGAGACGAACTAAGGTCCTACAATGAGCAGTTCTTC.

This clonotype was recorded many times. The V gene is TRBV6-2 or TRBV6-3, the J gene TRBJ2-7; TRBD1 matches at 7 bases. The CDR3 is made up of 11 amino acids. Germline CDR1 MNHEY, CDR2 SVGEGT. V dropped 10 bases and J dropped 5; count of bases not matched to a gene: 5. Written as DNA, the CDR3 is TGTGCCACCCGACAGGGAGACGAGCAGTACGTC. Its translation: CATRQGDEQYV.

This clonotype was picked up a small number of times. The rearrangement links TRBV20-1 to TRBJ1-1; D possibly corresponds to TRBD1 (5 bases). V was trimmed by 6 bases and J by 4 bases, leaving 18 bases between them. Germline-derived CDR1 and CDR2 are DFQATT and SNEGSKA (reference sequence). This CDR3 has 14 amino acids. The CDR3 protein is CSAKLRVVVTEAFF. In DNA form, the CDR3 reads TGCAGTGCCAAGCTCAGGGTGGTGGTCACTGAAGCTTTCTTT.

The table lists this clonotype with a few counts. The V gene is TRBV30, the J gene TRBJ2-5; 10 positions match TRBD2. This CDR3 comprises 14 residues. V dropped 2 bases and J dropped 4; count of bases not matched to a gene: 4. The germline CDR1 and CDR2 sequences are GTSNPN and SVGIG (reference sequence). In DNA form, the CDR3 reads TGTGCCTGGAGTACCGGGACTAGCGCAGAGACCCAGTACTTC. Protein product: CAWSTGTSAETQYF.

V gene TRBV3-1 combines with J gene TRBJ1-2; D remains ambiguous. This CDR3 contains 13 residues. V dropped 4 bases and J dropped 2 bases, with 8 bases sitting between them. Germline V gene sequence: CDR1 LGHDT, CDR2 YNNKEL (reference sequence). The CDR3 coding sequence is TGTGCCAGCAGCCCCGAGATAAACTATGGCTACACCTTC. This sequence encodes CASSPEINYGYTF.

This sequence joins TRBV7-9 and TRBJ1-1, with a possible D match to TRBD1 (5 bases). V was shortened by 3 bases and J by 1 base, with 15 bases between the two germline ends. Germline-derived CDR1 and CDR2 are SEHNR and FQNEAQ (reference sequence). This CDR3 contains 16 residues. The CDR3 nucleotides are TGTGCCAGCAGCTTCTTGCGGGGACGGAAGAACACTGAAGCTTTCTTT. It encodes CASSFLRGRKNTEAFF.

This clonotype occurred a few times. This chain connects TRBV12-3 or TRBV12-4 to TRBJ1-5; possible D gene TRBD1, 5 bases. V dropped 1 base and J dropped 9 bases, with 16 bases sitting between them. The CDR3 loop spans 15 amino acids. CDR3 amino acids: CASSLGSQEGRPQHF. CDR3 DNA: TGTGCCAGCAGTTTAGGGTCTCAGGAGGGGCGGCCCCAGCATTTT.

This clonotype was observed at least ten times. CDR3 DNA sequence: TGCGCCAGCAGCCAAGATCAACAGAGATTAGAGACCCAGTACTTC. This translates into CASSQDQQRLETQYF. This rearrangement joins TRBV4-1 to TRBJ2-5; D is undetermined. Germline-derived CDR1 and CDR2 are MGHRA and YSYEKL. The CDR3 runs 15 residues. Trimming removed 0 bases from V and 4 bases from J, with 12 bases in between.

The V call is TRBV12-3 or TRBV12-4, the J call TRBJ1-3; 7 bases fit TRBD1. The length of the CDR3 is 14 residues. The V and J ends lost 5 bases and 8 bases, in that order; junction bases with no gene match: 9. The CDR3 loop is CASSIQGLLDTIYF. The DNA for the CDR3 is TGTGCCAGCAGTATACAGGGGTTACTAGACACCATATATTTT.

This clonotype was picked up many times. The genes are TRBV12-3 or TRBV12-4 and TRBJ2-2; 7 bases are a match to TRBD1. The CDR3 runs 15 residues. The V segment lost 5 bases and the J segment 2 bases; nucleotides outside the gene matches: 5. In DNA, the CDR3 is TGTGCCAGCAGTCAGCGACAGGGTAACACCGGGGAGCTGTTTTTT. Its protein is CASSQRQGNTGELFF.

The gene calls are TRBV7-9 and TRBJ1-2; D is perhaps TRBD1 (5 bases). CDR3 length: 13 residues. V was pared by 3 bases and J by 5 bases, with 10 bases between. Germline V gene lookup returns CDR1 SEHNR and CDR2 FQNEAQ (reference sequence). In DNA, the CDR3 is TGTGCCAGCAGCTTCCCGGGGGATTATGGCTACACCTTC. It translates to CASSFPGDYGYTF.

This chain uses TRBV29-1 with TRBJ1-2; D ambiguous. CDR1 is SQVTM and CDR2 is ANQGSEA in the germline V gene. V was shortened by 7 bases and J by 4 bases, with 13 bases between the two germline ends. The CDR3 covers 12 residues. CDR3 loop: CSAPHQVYGYTF. Written as DNA, the CDR3 is TGCAGCGCCCCCCATCAGGTCTATGGCTACACCTTC.

This clonotype occurred many times. The chain is built from TRBV7-9 and TRBJ2-3; D remains ambiguous. Trimming stripped 2 bases from V and 2 bases from J, with 14 bases between. Germline-derived CDR1 and CDR2 are SEHNR and FQNEAQ (reference sequence). The CDR3 extends over 16 amino acids. CDR3 sequence (DNA): TGTGCCAGCAGCTTACTGACACTCGTTTACACAGATACGCAGTATTTT. It encodes CASSLLTLVYTDTQYF.